Presented here are 17 T cell receptor beta chains from one specimen sequenced in a study of human T cells and chemical hapten exposure. TCRdb used MiXCR to reprocess the RACE reads, holding one entry per CDR3 protein. The sample has roughly 46,000 distinct CDR3 sequences, less than 4.5% seen once; the top ten hold 4.5% to 6%. The time point was: healthy volunteer bleed at 2 weeks. It was unfractionated whole blood from which total RNA was extracted. Input material: whole blood. Receptors originate from a human donor in good health. Some clones in this sample may be carry-over from other donors' samples.

The gene calls are TRBV28 and TRBJ2-7; D unresolved. Germline V gene sequence: CDR1 MDHEN, CDR2 SYDVKM. The CDR3 runs 15 residues. V lost 5 bases and J 2 bases, leaving 16 bases between the germline ends. CDR3 bases: TGTGCCAGCAGTCCCTACCTAGGGTCGGCCTACGAGCAGTACTTC. This codes for CASSPYLGSAYEQYF.

At least ten counts were recorded for this clonotype. The chain employs TRBV12-3 or TRBV12-4 and TRBJ2-1, with 8 bases that match TRBD2. J lost 7 bases, V lost 8 bases, and 16 bases had no gene match. The CDR3 is 16 amino acids. The CDR3 nucleotides read TGTGCCAGCCCCGGAGGTAGGCGGGAGGCAGGGAATGAGCAGTTCTTC. This gives the protein CASPGGRREAGNEQFF.

This clonotype was recorded at least ten times. The chain combines TRBV28 with TRBJ2-3, with D possibly matching TRBD2 (6 bases). Trimming took 3 bases from V and 3 from J, leaving 13 bases between them. This CDR3 is built from 15 residues. Germline V gene lookup returns CDR1 MDHEN and CDR2 SYDVKM. The CDR3: CASSLSLASTDTQYF. In DNA, the CDR3 is TGTGCCAGCAGTTTGAGCCTAGCGTCAACAGATACGCAGTATTTT.

In this sample, this clonotype turned up many times. This chain links TRBV6-5 with TRBJ1-1; 7 nucleotides line up with TRBD1. The V and J ends lost 4 bases and 4 bases, in that order; junction bases with no gene match: 9. This CDR3 has 15 amino acids. Germline assignment: CDR1 MNHEY and CDR2 SVGAGI. The CDR3 nucleotides are TGTGCCAGCAGTTGGGATACGACAGGGACCACTGAAGCTTTCTTT. Residues: CASSWDTTGTTEAFF.

Many counts were recorded for this clonotype. The chain is built from TRBV19 and TRBJ2-1; TRBD2 might be the D (6 bases). CDR1 LNHDA and CDR2 SQIVND come from the germline V gene (reference sequence). The CDR3 covers 14 residues. The V and J ends lost 3 bases and 7 bases respectively, with 13 bases between them. The CDR3 loop reads CASSILGGENEQFF. The CDR3 nucleotides read TGTGCCAGTAGTATTTTGGGGGGAGAAAATGAGCAGTTCTTC.

A few counts support this clonotype. The chain couples TRBV24-1 to TRBJ2-4; TRBD1 matches 9 bases. Germline values: CDR1 KGHDR, CDR2 SFDVKD. Germline trimming cut 2 bases from V and 0 bases from J; bases unmatched to any gene: 7. The CDR3 totals 18 residues. The CDR3 spells CATSDSGQGTLAKNIQYF. CDR3 bases: TGTGCCACCAGTGATTCTGGACAGGGGACCTTAGCCAAAAACATTCAGTACTTC.

This clonotype was recorded at least ten times. The chain combines TRBV14 with TRBJ1-2; perhaps TRBD1 as D (5 bases). From germline, CDR1 is SGHDN and CDR2 FVKESK. Trimming shortened V by 0 bases and J by 10 bases, and 12 bases separated the two germline ends. This CDR3 is 13 amino acids long. The CDR3 coding sequence is TGTGCCAGCAGCCAAGATCCAGGGCGAGACTACACCTTC. It specifies CASSQDPGRDYTF.

This clonotype was detected many times. The J gene is TRBJ2-2, the V gene TRBV28; D is unclear. Germline V gene sequence: CDR1 MDHEN, CDR2 SYDVKM. V dropped 5 bases and J dropped 6 bases, with 10 bases sitting between them. This CDR3 spans 13 amino acids. Written as DNA, the CDR3 is TGTGCCAGCAGTAACCCCCTCCCCGGGGAGCTGTTTTTT. Encoded protein: CASSNPLPGELFF.

This clonotype showed up many times. The chain is built from TRBV28 and TRBJ2-1, with 7 bases lining up with TRBD2. The junction had 10 bases not matched to a gene; V was cut back by 6 bases and J by 5 bases. Germline CDR1 reads MDHEN; CDR2 reads SYDVKM. This CDR3 spans 15 amino acids. CDR3 sequence reads: CASSPGTINHNEQFF. CDR3 nucleotides: TGTGCCAGCAGCCCTGGGACTATAAACCACAATGAGCAGTTCTTC.

The CDR3 sequence: CASSFGSPSEQYF. DNA of the CDR3: TGCGCCAGCAGCTTTGGGTCGCCGAGCGAGCAGTACTTC. This chain uses TRBV5-1 with TRBJ2-7; D is undetermined. The CDR3 runs to 13 residues. CDR1 and CDR2 from the germline V gene are SGHRS and YFSETQ. The V gene lost 2 bases and the J gene lost 6 bases, with 12 bases spanning the gap.

This clonotype came up many times. The chain links TRBV3-1 to TRBJ2-3; D unclear. Trimming took 2 bases from V and 6 from J, leaving 9 bases between them. Germline assignment: CDR1 LGHDT and CDR2 YNNKEL (reference sequence). CDR3 size: 13 residues. The DNA for the CDR3 is TGTGCCAGCAGCCAACTGGGATCCGATACGCAGTATTTT. It is translated as CASSQLGSDTQYF.

This clonotype was counted at least ten times. The genes are TRBV24-1 and TRBJ1-1, with D unresolved. V dropped 5 bases and J dropped 1 base, with 4 bases sitting between them. CDR3 length: 12 amino acids. Per the germline V gene, CDR1 is KGHDR and CDR2 is SFDVKD. The CDR3 sequence is CATSAGNTEAFF. The DNA of the CDR3 is TGTGCCACCAGTGCGGGGAACACTGAAGCTTTCTTT.

In its sample, this clonotype was seen a few times. The DNA for the CDR3 is TGCAGTGCTAGAGTACTAGCGGGAGATCGAACAGATACGCAGTATTTT. It yields the protein CSARVLAGDRTDTQYF. This chain connects TRBV20-1 to TRBJ2-3, with 11 bases matching TRBD2. CDR3 length equals 16 residues. Germline V gene sequence: CDR1 DFQATT, CDR2 SNEGSKA (reference sequence). The junction had 6 bases not matched to a gene; V was cut back by 1 base and J by 3 bases.

This clonotype occurred many times. The J gene is TRBJ1-1, the V gene TRBV5-1; maybe TRBD1 (5 bases). The CDR3 is 15 residues long. V was shortened by 6 bases and J by 0 bases, with 15 bases between the two germline ends. Germline CDR1 and CDR2: SGHRS and YFSETQ. CDR3 protein: CASTYARGVNTEAFF. The CDR3 DNA sequence: TGCGCCAGCACGTACGCGCGGGGGGTGAACACTGAAGCTTTCTTT.

The table lists this clonotype with many counts. V usage is TRBV6-1 and J usage is TRBJ2-1, with a weak D call TRBD2 (7 bases). This CDR3 comprises 13 residues. The germline V and J ends were trimmed by 11 bases and 3 bases, with 14 bases remaining between them. The V gene's germline CDR1 is MNHNS and CDR2 SASEGT. This CDR3 is CAGGALGYNEQFF. The CDR3 region has the DNA TGTGCCGGGGGGGCCCTGGGCTACAATGAGCAGTTCTTC.

The V call is TRBV2, the J call TRBJ2-7; 10 bases are a match to TRBD2. The germline gives CDR1 SNHLY, CDR2 FYNNEI. The trim removed 3 bases at V and 3 bases at J, leaving 5 bases unmatched. The CDR3 sequence is 15 residues long. Here the CDR3 DNA reads TGTGCCAGCAGTGAGCTAGCGGGAGTGATCTACGAGCAGTACTTC. Protein sequence: CASSELAGVIYEQYF.

In regard to this clonotype: At one of its ends the junction is not consistent with the germline gene, which may arise from a read error. V usage is TRBV18 and J usage is TRBJ1-2; D uncertain. The CDR3 is made up of 13 amino acids. Germline assignment: CDR1 KGHSH and CDR2 LQKENI. The CDR3 here is CASSPDPNYGYTF. The DNA of the CDR3 is TGTGCCAGCTCACCGGACCCTAACTACGGCTACACCTTC.